This entry is about one T cell receptor (beta chain). Its specificity is not known. Synthesis of TCR beta cDNA relied on 5'RACE template switching carrying UMIs. TCRdb reprocessed the 5' RACE reads and stores each CDR3 protein as one record, lacking DNA. The sample holds about 390,000 distinct CDR3 sequences. This sample was included in a study of T cells expressing NK-cell markers. Study-level information: It was sorted CD3+CD56-NKG2C+, CD3+CD56+NKG2C- and CD3+CD56+NKG2C+ T cells that provided the TCR beta repertoires.

Study-wide points: HCMV specificity of the expanded NKG2C+ T cell clones was not established.

Germline V gene lookup returns CDR1 DFQATT and CDR2 SNEGSKA (reference sequence). The CDR3 consists of 14 residues. The sequenced sample consisted of blood T cells: a sorted CD56 or NKG2C T cell subset, CD4+ or CD8+ T cells, or bulk PBMC T cells (not recorded which). The sequence came from a woman aged 45-65 years in good health. The J gene is TRBJ2-1, the V gene TRBV20-1; TCRdb reports TRBD2, a call that lacks DNA to check it against. CDR3 loop: CSARRDSSARSPFF.